The following is a TCR beta chain sequence with its context. Its antigen is currently unknown. These data belong to a study of cytomegalovirus exposure and HLA in healthy donors. Study results and caveats: TCR beta sequences reportedly predicted most subjects' HLA-A and HLA-B alleles accurately. It was 164 TCR beta chains that were listed as cytomegalovirus-associated.

13 Jbeta primers and 60 Vbeta primers were used for the PCR. Assay used: immunoSEQ multiplex PCR; TCRdb lists only in-frame clones, some missing. Among about 130,000 clones listed, roughly 17% were seen once. Sequenced: PBMCs. This TCR was recovered from a female donor in good health and CMV-seropositive.

The CDR3 DNA sequence: TGTGCCAGCAGTTACTCGATTGGAACTCAGGGCTCACCCCTCCACTTT. It yields the protein CASSYSIGTQGSPLHF. The chain employs TRBV6-5 and TRBJ1-6, with TRBD1 as a possible D gene (5 bases). The germline V gene encodes CDR1 MNHEY and CDR2 SVGAGI. This CDR3 contains 16 residues. V was pared by 0 bases and J by 10 bases, with 16 bases between.